Each of the 29 T cell receptor beta chains below was sequenced from the same sample in a study of response to subunit inactivated influenza vaccine. Via MiXCR, TCRdb re-called the RT-PCR reads, giving one row per CDR3 protein. The sample yields 600,000 to 850,000 distinct CDR3 sequences, 14% seen once. The sequenced sample was PBMCs from blood, obtained around two weeks before vaccination. The source is a man over 45 who received an inactivated influenza vaccine.

This clonotype was seen a few times. The chain recombines TRBV7-2 with TRBJ2-1, with TRBD2 identical over 8 bases. The CDR3 runs 15 residues. Germline CDR1 is SGHTA and CDR2 is FQGNSA. J lost 3 bases, V lost 3 bases, and 4 bases had no gene match. The CDR3 sequence: CASSFFGGGYNEQFF. CDR3 nucleotide sequence: TGTGCCAGCAGCTTCTTCGGGGGGGGCTACAATGAGCAGTTCTTC.

This chain joins TRBV20-1 and TRBJ2-5; D is ambiguous. The V gene's germline CDR1 is DFQATT and CDR2 SNEGSKA (reference sequence). The V end lost 5 bases, the J end lost 1 base, and 14 bases lay between the germline ends. This CDR3 spans 14 amino acids. CDR3 protein: CSASWTERQETQYF. CDR3 nucleotides: TGCAGTGCTTCGTGGACGGAGCGCCAAGAGACCCAGTACTTC.

The J gene is TRBJ1-6, the V gene TRBV4-2, with D uncertain. This CDR3 is 17 amino acids long. Looked up from germline, CDR1 is LGHNA and CDR2 is YNFKEQ. The V and J ends lost 0 bases and 7 bases respectively, with 16 bases between them. The CDR3: CASSQEGQAPPNSPLHF. Here the CDR3 DNA reads TGTGCCAGCAGCCAAGAAGGGCAGGCCCCACCGAATTCACCCCTCCACTTT.

This chain links TRBV7-2 with TRBJ2-1; 12 nucleotides line up with TRBD2. The V gene's germline CDR1 is SGHTA and CDR2 FQGNSA. This CDR3 is 17 amino acids long. With 5 bases clipped from V and 4 bases from J, the junction kept 9 bases outside the gene matches. The CDR3 here is CASSIVKLAGGYNEQFF. CDR3 DNA: TGTGCCAGCAGCATAGTTAAACTAGCGGGGGGTTACAATGAGCAGTTCTTC.

This clonotype was seen more than once but under ten times. The CDR3 nucleotides are TGCGCCAGCAGCCCCACACCAGGGGGGAGCTCCTACGAGCAGTACTTC. As protein: CASSPTPGGSSYEQYF. The V call is TRBV5-1, the J call TRBJ2-7; a weak D match, TRBD1 (7 bases). Germline values: CDR1 SGHRS, CDR2 YFSETQ. This CDR3 has 16 amino acids. V was cut by 4 bases and J by 0 bases, with 17 bases left in between.

There are a few counts of this clonotype. This chain joins TRBV7-8 and TRBJ1-2; 7 nucleotides line up with TRBD1. The junction had 27 bases not matched to a gene; V was cut back by 4 bases and J by 7 bases. The CDR3 sequence is 20 residues long. Germline V gene sequence: CDR1 SGHVS, CDR2 FQNEAQ. CDR3 amino acids: CASSSSWAGGIILTSGGYTF. In DNA, the CDR3 is TGTGCCAGCAGCTCCAGCTGGGCAGGGGGTATTATCCTAACTTCTGGTGGCTACACCTTC.

This clonotype was observed a single time. The V call is TRBV3-1, the J call TRBJ1-3, with 7 bases that match TRBD1. In germline, CDR1 is LGHDT, CDR2 YNNKEL (reference sequence). The CDR3 contains 14 residues. Germline trimming cut 2 bases from V and 11 bases from J; bases unmatched to any gene: 9. The CDR3 region has the DNA TGTGCCAGCAGCCAACCTTCGAGAGGGACAGCCATATATTTT. This sequence encodes CASSQPSRGTAIYF.

This clonotype occurred many times. J is TRBJ2-7 and V is TRBV7-2; 8 positions match TRBD1. CDR3 length: 16 residues. Germline CDR1 and CDR2: SGHTA and FQGNSA. With 5 bases clipped from V and 2 bases from J, the junction kept 11 bases outside the gene matches. Written as DNA, the CDR3 is TGTGCCAGCAGCCCTGGGCCGGGACAGGAGACCTACGAGCAGTACTTC. Protein sequence: CASSPGPGQETYEQYF.

V and J are TRBV20-1 and TRBJ2-7, with D perhaps TRBD1 or TRBD2 (5 bases each). Trimming removed 0 bases from V and 4 bases from J, with 16 bases in between. The CDR3 length is 15 residues. The germline V gene has CDR1 DFQATT and CDR2 SNEGSKA (reference sequence). Here the CDR3 reads CSAREPPGPIYEQYF. The CDR3 DNA is TGCAGTGCTAGAGAGCCACCGGGGCCGATTTACGAGCAGTACTTC.

The sample holds a few counts of this clonotype. The chain links TRBV20-1 to TRBJ2-1; no clear D. V was clipped by 6 bases and J by 6 bases, with 15 bases between them. There are 13 residues in the CDR3. CDR1 and CDR2 (germline): DFQATT, SNEGSKA (reference sequence). CDR3 DNA: TGCAGTGCCCACCAGATAGTGGCCAATGAGCAGTTCTTC. Its translation is CSAHQIVANEQFF.

The V and J genes are TRBV4-3 and TRBJ1-2; no reliable D call. This CDR3 has 17 residues. Germline assignment: CDR1 LGHNA and CDR2 YSLEER. V gave up 0 bases and J gave up 3 bases, with 17 bases separating them. CDR3 in amino acids: CASSQDRGRGPDYGYTF. The CDR3 DNA sequence: TGCGCCAGCAGCCAAGATAGAGGGAGAGGGCCTGACTATGGCTACACCTTC.

The chain recombines TRBV20-1 with TRBJ1-1; D not certain. This CDR3 contains 12 residues. The ends were cut back, 5 bases at V and 5 bases at J, with 12 bases in the middle. The V gene's germline CDR1 is DFQATT and CDR2 SNEGSKA (reference sequence). The CDR3 region is CSAEGGLTEAFF. The DNA of the CDR3 is TGCAGTGCTGAGGGTGGGTTAACTGAAGCTTTCTTT.

This clonotype was detected a few times. The chain employs TRBV10-3 and TRBJ1-2; the D is unclear. Germline V gene data show CDR1 as ENHRY and CDR2 as SYGVKD. Between the trimmed V and J ends, which lost 2 bases and 7 bases, there was a span of 20 bases. The CDR3 is 16 residues long. In DNA form, the CDR3 reads TGTGCCATCAGTGAGATATCGCCGGGAATCGCGAGTGGCTACACCTTC. Its protein is CAISEISPGIASGYTF.

This clonotype was seen ten or more times. The gene calls are TRBV20-1 and TRBJ2-1; tentatively, D is TRBD2 (5 bases). This CDR3 comprises 14 residues. CDR1 DFQATT and CDR2 SNEGSKA come from the germline V gene (reference sequence). The V end lost 1 base, the J end lost 10 bases, and 17 bases lay between the germline ends. For the CDR3, the DNA is TGCAGTGCTAGAGGCGAATCCGGACTCCTCGAGCAGTTCTTC. Its translation is CSARGESGLLEQFF.

This clonotype was found a few times. The chain is built from TRBV5-6 and TRBJ1-5; no clear D. V dropped 4 bases and J dropped 4 bases, with 6 bases sitting between them. The CDR3 sequence is 12 residues long. Germline CDR1 SGHDT, CDR2 YYEEEE. Here the CDR3 DNA reads TGTGCCAGCAGCCAGTTGAATCAGCCCCAGCATTTT. Its translation: CASSQLNQPQHF. Supplemented by reference TRBV5-6 and TRBJ1-5, the full variable domain reads DAGVTQSPTHLIKTRGQQVTLRCSPKSGHDTVSWYQQALGQGPQFIFQYYEEEERQRGNFPDRFSGHQFPNYSSELNVNALLLGDSALYLCASSQLNQPQHFGDGTRLSIL.

The genes are TRBV29-1 and TRBJ1-2; maybe TRBD1 (5 bases). The CDR3 extends over 13 amino acids. Trimming took 3 bases from V and 8 from J, leaving 16 bases between them. CDR1 SQVTM and CDR2 ANQGSEA come from the germline V gene. The CDR3 DNA follows: TGCAGCGTTGACGACGAATTAGGGGAGGGCTACACCTTC. Protein sequence: CSVDDELGEGYTF.

This clonotype was detected a few times. This chain joins TRBV27 and TRBJ1-6; 9 bases agree with TRBD1. The germline V gene encodes CDR1 MNHEY and CDR2 SMNVEV (reference sequence). The CDR3 extends over 13 amino acids. V dropped 5 bases and J dropped 10; count of bases not matched to a gene: 3. The CDR3 nucleotides read TGTGCCAGCAGTACGGACAGGGGATCACCCCTCCACTTT. This gives the protein CASSTDRGSPLHF.

V and J are TRBV20-1 and TRBJ2-1; tentatively, D is TRBD2 (5 bases). Per germline, CDR1 DFQATT and CDR2 SNEGSKA (reference sequence). V dropped 0 bases and J dropped 7 bases, with 7 bases sitting between them. This CDR3 has 12 amino acids. The CDR3 region has the DNA TGCAGTGCTAGAGATGAGGGAAATGAGCAGTTCTTC. This translates into CSARDEGNEQFF.

The chain employs TRBV15 and TRBJ1-5; no clear D gene. This CDR3 region has 13 residues. Looked up from germline, CDR1 is LNHNV and CDR2 is YYDKDF (reference sequence). Between the trimmed V and J ends, which lost 11 bases and 4 bases, there was a span of 15 bases. CDR3 region: CASSNLKNQPQHF. CDR3 in DNA: TGTGCCTCTTCTAATTTAAAAAATCAGCCCCAGCATTTT.

The table lists this clonotype with a few counts. This rearrangement joins TRBV2 to TRBJ2-2; unclear D gene. Germline V gene data show CDR1 as SNHLY and CDR2 as FYNNEI. The CDR3 loop spans 12 amino acids. The V end was cut by 7 bases, the J end by 3 bases, with 6 bases between. The CDR3 is CASNTDTGELFF. The DNA for the CDR3 is TGTGCCAGCAATACGGACACCGGGGAGCTGTTTTTT.

This clonotype was counted only a few times. The rearrangement uses TRBV7-6 and TRBJ2-7, with 8 bases matching TRBD1. The V segment lost 1 base and the J segment 0 bases; nucleotides outside the gene matches: 5. This CDR3 comprises 16 residues. Germline values: CDR1 SGHVS, CDR2 FNYEAQ. The CDR3 sequence: CASSLGGQGSSYEQYF. The CDR3 DNA follows: TGTGCCAGCAGCTTAGGTGGACAGGGCAGCTCCTACGAGCAGTACTTC.

This chain joins TRBV9 and TRBJ2-1; D uncertain. Germline V gene lookup returns CDR1 SGDLS and CDR2 YYNGEE. There are 15 residues in the CDR3. Trimming pared 3 bases from V and 8 bases from J, leaving 18 bases between. Written as DNA, the CDR3 is TGTGCCAGCAGCGCTGGGGAAAGGTCGTTCGATGAGCAGTTCTTC. Its translation: CASSAGERSFDEQFF.

Concerning this clonotype itself: One end of the junction fails to match germline, which may point to a read error. This chain links TRBV29-1 with TRBJ2-1; TRBD2 agrees at 15 bases. CDR1 is SQVTM and CDR2 is ANQGSEA in the germline V gene. The CDR3 has 16 amino acids. The CDR3 nucleotides read TGCAGCACTGGGACTAGCGGGAGGAGTTCCTACAATGAGCAGTTATTC. Encoded protein: CSTGTSGRSSYNEQLF.

This chain links TRBV7-8 with TRBJ2-7, with TRBD1 matching 11 bases. Per the germline V gene, CDR1 is SGHVS and CDR2 is FQNEAQ. This CDR3 comprises 14 residues. V shed 2 bases and J 6 bases; nucleotides not matched to a gene: 3. The CDR3 nucleotides read TGTGCCAGCAGCTTATGGACAGGGGGCGGCGAGCAGTACTTC. Its protein is CASSLWTGGGEQYF. Variable domain in full (rest from reference TRBV7-8 and TRBJ2-7): GAGVSQSPRYKVAKRGQDVALRCDPISGHVSLFWYQQALGQGPEFLTYFQNEAQLDKSGLPSDRFFAERPEGSVSTLKIQRTQQEDSAVYLCASSLWTGGGEQYFGPGTRLTVT.

This clonotype showed up just a few times. This chain uses TRBV5-1 with TRBJ2-7, with D possibly TRBD1 on 5 matching bases. V dropped 0 bases and J dropped 3 bases, with 10 bases sitting between them. The CDR3 loop spans 14 amino acids. Germline assignment: CDR1 SGHRS and CDR2 YFSETQ. CDR3 sequence reads: CASSLGSGHYEQYF. The DNA for the CDR3 is TGCGCCAGCAGCTTGGGGTCAGGGCACTACGAGCAGTACTTC. Together with reference TRBV5-1 and TRBJ2-7, the CDR3 gives the full variable domain: KAGVTQTPRYLIKTRGQQVTLSCSPISGHRSVSWYQQTPGQGLQFLFEYFSETQRNKGNFPGRFSGRQFSNSRSEMNVSTLELGDSALYLCASSLGSGHYEQYFGPGTRLTVT.

The J gene is TRBJ1-1, the V gene TRBV5-1, with 8 nucleotides matching TRBD1. Germline CDR1 reads SGHRS; CDR2 reads YFSETQ. This CDR3 has 15 amino acids. V was clipped by 0 bases and J by 7 bases; unmatched bases: 8. The CDR3 DNA is TGCGCCAGCAGCTTGGCGGCAGCCGGACAGGGTGAAGCTTTCTTT. Protein product: CASSLAAAGQGEAFF.

This clonotype was found a few times. The rearrangement uses TRBV28 and TRBJ2-7; TRBD1 matches 11 bases. Germline loops: CDR1 MDHEN, CDR2 SYDVKM. V was pared by 7 bases and J by 5 bases, with 7 bases of the junction left unmatched. The CDR3 covers 14 residues. The CDR3 spells CASTPGQGVHEQYF. The CDR3 region has the DNA TGTGCCAGCACCCCGGGACAGGGGGTCCACGAGCAGTACTTC.

This clonotype was seen a handful of times. The genes are TRBV28 and TRBJ1-6, with D possibly being TRBD1 (5 bases). The ends were cut back, 6 bases at V and 6 bases at J, with 18 bases in the middle. There are 16 residues in the CDR3. The V gene's germline CDR1 is MDHEN and CDR2 SYDVKM. DNA of the CDR3: TGTGCCAGCAGAGTTCTAGGGACGGACATTAATTCACCCCTCCACTTT. This codes for CASRVLGTDINSPLHF.

This clonotype was recorded at least ten times. This chain connects TRBV7-2 to TRBJ2-1; D gene unclear. CDR1 is SGHTA, CDR2 FQGNSA, per germline. The V and J ends lost 1 base and 2 bases respectively, with 3 bases between them. The CDR3 sequence is 13 residues long. CDR3 in DNA: TGTGCCAGCAGCTTAGTCGCCTACAATGAGCAGTTCTTC. Amino acid sequence: CASSLVAYNEQFF.